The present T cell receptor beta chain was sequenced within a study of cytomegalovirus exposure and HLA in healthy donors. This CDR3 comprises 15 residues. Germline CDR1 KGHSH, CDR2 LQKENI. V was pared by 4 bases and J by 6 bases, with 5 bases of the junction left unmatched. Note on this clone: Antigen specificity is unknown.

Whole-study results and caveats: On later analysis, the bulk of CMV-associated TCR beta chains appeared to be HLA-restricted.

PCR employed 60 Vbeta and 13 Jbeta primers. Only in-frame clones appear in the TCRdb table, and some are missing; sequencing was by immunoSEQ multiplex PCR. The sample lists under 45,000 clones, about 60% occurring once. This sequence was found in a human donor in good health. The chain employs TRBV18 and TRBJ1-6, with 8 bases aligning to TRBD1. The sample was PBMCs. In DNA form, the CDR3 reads TGTGCCAGCTCACGGGGGACAGGCCTTAATTCACCCCTCCACTTT. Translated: CASSRGTGLNSPLHF.